The entry that follows covers one T cell receptor (beta chain) sequence. Antigen specificity is unknown. The germline V gene has CDR1 MDHEN and CDR2 SYDVKM. The CDR3 extends over 11 amino acids. V lost 6 bases and J 7 bases, leaving 7 bases between the germline ends. The sample belongs to a study of shared clonotypes between healthy human individuals. Here immunoSEQ multiplex PCR was the method, and the copy in TCRdb shows in-frame clones only, minus some. This sample has more than 400,000 clones, with approximately 95% found just once. Findings and caveats of the study: Clonotype sharing among the donors was expected to vary with sequencing depth. In contrast to clonotypes shared by all four donors, non-shared clonotypes had lower generation probabilities. Some naive CD4 clonotypes, 4.5% to 5.5%, turned up in common across a few donors.

Sequenced input: naive CD4+ T cells sorted from blood. Subset noted: CD45RA+ positively selected. V gene TRBV28 combines with J gene TRBJ2-1; no reliable D call. The receptor's source is a woman aged 30 to 39 in good health. The CDR3 reads CASSPKNEQFF. The CDR3 DNA reads as TGTGCCAGCAGCCCCAAAAATGAGCAGTTCTTC.